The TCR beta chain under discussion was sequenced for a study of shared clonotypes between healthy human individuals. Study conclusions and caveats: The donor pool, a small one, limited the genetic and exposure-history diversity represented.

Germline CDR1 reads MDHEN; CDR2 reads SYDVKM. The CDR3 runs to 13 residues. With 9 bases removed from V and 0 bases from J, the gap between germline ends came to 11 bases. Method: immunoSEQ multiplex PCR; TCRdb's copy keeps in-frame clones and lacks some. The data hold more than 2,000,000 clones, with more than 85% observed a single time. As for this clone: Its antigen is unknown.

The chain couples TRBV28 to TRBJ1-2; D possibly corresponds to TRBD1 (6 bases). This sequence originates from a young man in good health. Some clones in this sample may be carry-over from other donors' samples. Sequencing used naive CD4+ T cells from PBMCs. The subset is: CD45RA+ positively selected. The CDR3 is CASSTGSNYGYTF. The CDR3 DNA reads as TGTGCCAGTTCAACAGGGTCTAACTATGGCTACACCTTC.